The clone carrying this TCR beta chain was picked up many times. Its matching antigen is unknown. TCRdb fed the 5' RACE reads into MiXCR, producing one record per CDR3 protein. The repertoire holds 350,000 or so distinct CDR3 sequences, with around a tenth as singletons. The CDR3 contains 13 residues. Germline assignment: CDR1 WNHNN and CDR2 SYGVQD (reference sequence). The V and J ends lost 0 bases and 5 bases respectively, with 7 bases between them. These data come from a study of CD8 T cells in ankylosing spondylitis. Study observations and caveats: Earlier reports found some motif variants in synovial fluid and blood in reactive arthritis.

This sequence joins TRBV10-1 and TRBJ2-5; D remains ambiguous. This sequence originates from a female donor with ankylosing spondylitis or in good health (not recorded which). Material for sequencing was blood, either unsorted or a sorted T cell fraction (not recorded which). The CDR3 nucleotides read TGCGCCAGCAGTGAGTCAAGCATCGAGACCCAGTACTTC. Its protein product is CASSESSIETQYF.